This T cell receptor (beta chain) emerged from a study of radiation and T cells in renal cell carcinoma. Noted time point: baseline pretreatment blood. Treatment described: 15 Gy SBRT to primary tumor, nephrectomy 4 weeks later. Clear cell pathology was present in this patient's renal cell carcinoma. Using immunoSEQ multiplex PCR, the repertoire was profiled, and TCRdb retains in-frame clones only, with some absent. The sample has about 150,000 clones, more than 70% seen once. The sequences come from blood, collected from a patient whose treatment included radiotherapy and nephrectomy. The source is a woman aged 50 to 60 with renal cell carcinoma.

Here the CDR3 DNA reads TGTGCCAGCAGCTCCGGACCCTCATACGAGCAGTACTTC. It specifies CASSSGPSYEQYF. The chain employs TRBV7-6 and TRBJ2-7; the D is unclear. The CDR3 is made up of 13 amino acids. Trimming shortened V by 4 bases and J by 4 bases, and 11 bases separated the two germline ends. Germline CDR1 reads SGHVS; CDR2 reads FNYEAQ.